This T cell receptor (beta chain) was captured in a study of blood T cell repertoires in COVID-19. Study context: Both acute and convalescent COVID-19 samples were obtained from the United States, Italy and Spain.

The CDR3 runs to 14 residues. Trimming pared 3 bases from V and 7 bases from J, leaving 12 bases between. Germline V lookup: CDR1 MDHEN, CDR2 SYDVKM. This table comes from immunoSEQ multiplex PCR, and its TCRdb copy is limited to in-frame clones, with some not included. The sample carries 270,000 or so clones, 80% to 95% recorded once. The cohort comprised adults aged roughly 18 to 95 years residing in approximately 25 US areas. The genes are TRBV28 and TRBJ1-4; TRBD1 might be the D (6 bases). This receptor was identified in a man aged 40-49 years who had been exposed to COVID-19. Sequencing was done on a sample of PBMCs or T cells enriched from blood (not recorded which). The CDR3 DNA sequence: TGTGCCAGCAGTTTGGGGGCGCGTGGTGAAAAACTGTTTTTT. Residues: CASSLGARGEKLFF. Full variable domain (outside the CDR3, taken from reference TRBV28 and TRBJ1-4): DVKVTQSSRYLVKRTGEKVFLECVQDMDHENMFWYRQDPGLGLRLIYFSYDVKMKEKGDIPEGYSVSREKKERFSLILESASTNQTSMYLCASSLGARGEKLFFGSGTQLSVL.